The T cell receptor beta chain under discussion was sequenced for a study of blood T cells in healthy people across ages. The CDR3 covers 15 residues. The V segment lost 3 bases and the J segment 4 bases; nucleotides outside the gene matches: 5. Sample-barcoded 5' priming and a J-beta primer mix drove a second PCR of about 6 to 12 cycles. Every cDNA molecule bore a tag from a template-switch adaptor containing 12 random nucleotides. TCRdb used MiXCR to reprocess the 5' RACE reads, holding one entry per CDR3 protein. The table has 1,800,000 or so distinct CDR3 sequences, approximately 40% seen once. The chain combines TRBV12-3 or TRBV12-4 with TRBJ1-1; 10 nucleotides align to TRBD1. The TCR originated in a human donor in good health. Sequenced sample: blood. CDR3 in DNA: TGTGCCAGCAGTTTCCAGACAGGGGGCTTCACTGAAGCTTTCTTT. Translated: CASSFQTGGFTEAFF.